A selection of T cell receptor beta chains follows, all from one sample in a study of metastatic and nonmetastatic thyroid tumors. TCRdb reprocessed the PCR reads using MiXCR. The sample has about 39,000 clones, roughly 15% seen once; the top ten hold around 22%. What was sequenced was blood. The receptors here all came from a female donor with papillary thyroid cancer or a benign thyroid nodule (not recorded which). Some clones in this sample may be carry-over from other donors' samples. CDR3s include the opening cysteine and the closing phenylalanine or tryptophan. The D gene is left open where the match is weak. Part of the rows lack a size; the others show once, few, many or a class for expanded clones.

>TRBJ2-7|TRBD1|TRBV11-1|.
CASSLALQYRGREQYF
TGTGCCAGCAGCTTAGCGCTGCAGTACAGGGGTCGCGAGCAGTACTTC
>TRBJ2-1|.|TRBV29-1|many
CSALTSGAVVF
TGCAGCGCCCTTACCTCCGGTGCCGTGGTCTTC
>TRBJ2-3|.|TRBV6-1|few
CASSERVGGQVTDTQYF
TGTGCCAGCAGTGAAAGAGTCGGGGGCCAGGTTACAGATACGCAGTATTTT
>TRBJ2-7|.|TRBV30|.
CAWKPAGSEQYF
TGTGCCTGGAAACCAGCAGGTAGCGAGCAGTACTTC
>TRBJ1-1|.|TRBV10-1|many
CASTGTLNTEAFF
TGTGCCAGCACCGGGACTTTGAACACTGAAGCTTTCTTT
>TRBJ2-1|TRBD2|TRBV10-1|many
CASSEESGNYNEQFF
TGCGCCAGCAGTGAGGAGAGCGGGAACTACAATGAGCAGTTCTTC
>TRBJ2-5|.|TRBV5-8|.
CASSLGGTQYF
TGTGCCAGCAGCTTGGGTGGGACCCAGTACTTC
>TRBJ1-1|.|TRBV20-1|.
CSARSETSNTEAFF
TGCAGTGCTAGATCGGAAACCTCAAACACTGAAGCTTTCTTT
>TRBJ1-6|.|TRBV2|many
CASSPGGGFGSPLHF
TGTGCCAGCTCCCCTGGGGGGGGGTTTGGATCACCCCTCCACTTT
>TRBJ2-2|TRBD2|TRBV5-1|many
CASRLAGGSGELFF
TGCGCCAGCCGACTAGCGGGAGGTTCCGGGGAGCTGTTTTTT
>TRBJ2-2|TRBD1|TRBV27|many
CASSLGTGFGGELFF
TGTGCCAGCAGTTTAGGGACAGGGTTTGGCGGGGAGCTGTTTTTT
>TRBJ2-7|.|TRBV11-2|many
CASSLERLGFYEQYF
TGTGCCAGCAGCTTAGAAAGGTTAGGGTTCTACGAGCAGTACTTC
>TRBJ2-2|.|TRBV19|many
CASSMWESAGELFF
TGTGCCAGTAGTATGTGGGAGTCCGCCGGGGAGCTGTTTTTT
>TRBJ2-2|.|TRBV11-3|many
CASSTQSTGELFF
TGTGCCAGCAGCACACAGAGCACCGGGGAGCTGTTTTTT
>TRBJ2-7|TRBD1|TRBV15|many
CATSSRDRSHEQYF
TGTGCCACCAGCAGCCGGGACAGATCTCACGAGCAGTACTTC
>TRBJ2-7|.|TRBV11-1|.
CASSLVDTTKQYF
TGTGCCAGCAGCTTAGTGGACACAACTAAGCAGTACTTC
>TRBJ2-1|.|TRBV7-8|.
CASSFTRGNEQFF
TGTGCCAGCAGCTTCACTCGGGGGAATGAGCAGTTCTTC
>TRBJ1-2|.|TRBV6-1|.
CASRRGDGYTF
TGTGCCAGCCGTAGAGGGGACGGCTACACCTTC
>TRBJ2-1|TRBD2|TRBV7-3|many
CASSLMTSGIREQFF
TGTGCCAGCAGCTTAATGACTAGCGGGATTCGTGAGCAGTTCTTC
>TRBJ1-4|TRBD1|TRBV2|many
CASRRTGAPGGKLFF
TGTGCCAGCAGAAGGACAGGGGCCCCCGGGGGAAAACTGTTTTTT
>TRBJ2-7|TRBD1|TRBV18|many
CASSPRGLDEQYF
TGTGCCAGCTCCCCCAGGGGGCTCGACGAGCAGTACTTC
>TRBJ2-1|TRBD2|TRBV12-3/TRBV12-4|.
CASSFSGSNEQFF
TGCGCCAGCAGTTTTAGCGGGAGCAATGAGCAGTTCTTC
>TRBJ2-2|.|TRBV6-1|medium-sized
CASSEPGHGTGELFF
TGTGCCAGCAGTGAACCAGGTCATGGAACCGGGGAGCTGTTTTTT
>TRBJ1-1|.|TRBV6-1|many
CASSLKHRTEAFF
TGTGCCAGCAGTTTGAAACACCGGACTGAAGCTTTCTTT
>TRBJ2-1|TRBD1|TRBV5-4|many
CASSLRSTGGYNEQFF
TGTGCCAGCAGCTTGCGGTCGACAGGGGGCTACAATGAGCAGTTCTTC
>TRBJ2-1|.|TRBV24-1|once
CATSDLGEVLSEQFF
TGTGCCACCAGTGATTTGGGGGAGGTCCTCAGTGAGCAGTTCTTT
>TRBJ2-1|TRBD2|TRBV13|many
CASSHPLAGGRNEQFF
TGTGCCAGCAGCCACCCGCTAGCGGGAGGGCGCAATGAGCAGTTCTTC
>TRBJ2-2|.|TRBV5-4|.
CASSSPGRWKGELFF
TGTGCCAGCAGCTCACCGGGACGGTGGAAAGGGGAGCTGTTTTTT
>TRBJ1-2|.|TRBV25-1|many
CASSEAGGDYGYTF
TGTGCCAGCAGTGAGGCCGGGGGGGACTATGGCTACACCTTC
>TRBJ1-5|.|TRBV6-1|many
CASGSGENQPQHF
TGTGCCAGCGGGTCAGGGGAGAATCAGCCCCAGCATTTT
>TRBJ2-3|.|TRBV6-1|many
CASTQGTDTQYF
TGTGCCAGCACCCAGGGAACAGATACGCAGTATTTT
>TRBJ1-1|.|TRBV6-2/TRBV6-3|few
CASSPGGAGTEAFF
TGTGCCAGCAGTCCCGGGGGGGCAGGGACTGAAGCTTTCTTT
>TRBJ1-1|.|TRBV20-1|many
CSARGKWGTEAFF
TGCAGTGCTAGGGGCAAGTGGGGGACTGAAGCTTTCTTT
>TRBJ1-4|.|TRBV5-1|many
CASSLKQGATNEKLFF
TGCGCCAGCAGCTTGAAACAGGGCGCAACTAATGAAAAACTGTTTTTT
>TRBJ2-3|TRBD2|TRBV18|.
CASSPPDGLAGGTDTQYF
TGTGCCAGCTCACCACCGGATGGTCTAGCGGGAGGGACAGATACGCAGTATTTT
>TRBJ2-7|TRBD1|TRBV18|many
CASSPGGQDYEQYF
TGTGCCAGCTCCCCAGGGGGACAGGATTACGAGCAGTACTTC
>TRBJ1-2|.|TRBV10-3|many
CAISAQGYGYTF
TGTGCCATCAGTGCCCAGGGCTATGGCTACACCTTC
>TRBJ1-2|TRBD1|TRBV5-1|many
CASSFDRGGNGYTF
TGCGCCAGCAGCTTCGACAGGGGAGGGAATGGCTACACCTTC
>TRBJ2-3|TRBD2|TRBV7-2|many
CASSLAAGGADTQYF
TGTGCCAGCAGCTTAGCGGCGGGAGGGGCAGATACGCAGTATTTT
>TRBJ2-7|TRBD2|TRBV6-1|medium-sized
CASSEGAGGSSYEQYF
TGTGCCAGCAGTGAAGGTGCGGGAGGGAGCTCCTACGAGCAGTACTTC
>TRBJ1-4|.|TRBV30|many
CAWRSQSNEKLFF
TGTGCCTGGAGGTCGCAGTCTAATGAAAAACTGTTTTTT
>TRBJ2-5|TRBD2|TRBV20-1|few
CSAPRGGWTQYF
TGCAGTGCGCCGCGGGGGGGGTGGACCCAGTACTTC
>TRBJ2-7|.|TRBV12-3/TRBV12-4|few
CASSFFGQGARIHEQYF
.
>TRBJ2-7|.|TRBV3-1|many
CASSQDLGAEQYF
TGTGCCAGCAGCCAAGATCTTGGCGCTGAGCAGTACTTC
>TRBJ1-1|.|TRBV5-1|many
CASSFAPGEGEAFF
TGCGCCAGCAGCTTCGCACCGGGGGAGGGTGAAGCTTTCTTT
>TRBJ2-7|TRBD2|TRBV6-1|.
CASGGRAGTRGREEQYF
TGTGCCAGCGGAGGACGGGCCGGGACTCGCGGGAGAGAAGAGCAGTACTTC
>TRBJ2-3|.|TRBV28|medium-sized
CASSLLADTQYF
TGTGCCAGCAGTTTACTGGCAGATACGCAGTATTTT
>TRBJ1-1|.|TRBV18|many
CASSQGAAVEAFF
TGTGCCAGCTCCCAAGGGGCGGCAGTTGAAGCTTTCTTT
>TRBJ2-5|TRBD2|TRBV20-1|many
CSALPGGRTETQYF
TGCAGTGCCCTGCCCGGCGGGAGGACAGAGACCCAGTACTTC
>TRBJ1-2|.|TRBV27|many
CASSEGYDYTF
TGTGCCAGCAGTGAGGGGTATGACTACACCTTC
>TRBJ2-6|.|TRBV5-1|once
CASRPADGSGANVLTF
TGCGCCAGCAGACCGGCGGACGGCTCTGGGGCCAACGTCCTGACTTTC
>TRBJ1-4|.|TRBV12-3/TRBV12-4|many
CASRRLGITNEKLFF
TGTGCCAGCAGACGCCTGGGTATTACTAATGAAAAACTGTTTTTT
>TRBJ2-2|.|TRBV20-1|many
CSAGGAGGSGELFF
TGCAGTGCTGGCGGGGCAGGGGGTTCCGGGGAGCTGTTTTTT
>TRBJ2-1|.|TRBV6-1|.
CASSTANEQFF
TGTGCCAGCAGTACGGCGAATGAGCAGTTCTTC
>TRBJ2-3|.|TRBV20-1|many
CSASQGGDTQYF
TGCAGTGCCAGCCAAGGAGGGGATACGCAGTATTTT